The T cell receptor beta chain described here comes from a study of long-term antiretroviral therapy in people with HIV. Running of the v3.0 immunoSEQ assay took place at survey level. Per-sample TRB depth target: roughly 40,000-50,000 T-cell genomes. Sequencing used immunoSEQ multiplex PCR; TCRdb keeps in-frame clones, though not all of them. The repertoire holds roughly 9,100 clones, with about 69% as singletons. Germline V gene data show CDR1 as SGHTA and CDR2 as FQGNSA. The CDR3 is 16 amino acids. V shed 1 base and J 2 bases; nucleotides not matched to a gene: 2. This clone was observed a handful of times.

The specimen comprised unsorted PBMCs, sampled 1.8 years before starting antiretroviral therapy. This sequence originates from a middle-aged man with HIV. The chain links TRBV7-2 to TRBJ1-2; TRBD1 aligns across 12 bases. CDR3 residues: CASSLGGQGANYGYTF. The CDR3 coding sequence is TGTGCCAGCAGCTTAGGGGGACAGGGGGCGAACTATGGCTACACCTTC. The full variable domain, in which reference TRBV7-2 and TRBJ1-2 provide the parts outside the CDR3, is GAGVSQSPSNKVTEKGKDVELRCDPISGHTALYWYRQSLGQGLEFLIYFQGNSAPDKSGLPSDRFSAERTGGSVSTLTIQRTQQEDSAVYLCASSLGGQGANYGYTFGSGTRLTVV.